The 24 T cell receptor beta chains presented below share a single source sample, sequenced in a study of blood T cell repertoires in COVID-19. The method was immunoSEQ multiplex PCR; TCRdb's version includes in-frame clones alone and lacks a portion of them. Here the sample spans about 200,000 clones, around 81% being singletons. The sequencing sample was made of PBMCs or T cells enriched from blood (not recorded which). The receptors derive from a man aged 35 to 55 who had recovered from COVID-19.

CDR3 DNA: TGCAGCGTCAAGGACCCCGGGACAAGGAACACTGAAGCTTTCTTT. It codes for CSVKDPGTRNTEAFF. V gene TRBV29-1 combines with J gene TRBJ1-1; tentative D call: TRBD1 (6 bases). This CDR3 spans 15 amino acids. Germline V gene sequence: CDR1 SQVTM, CDR2 ANQGSEA. Trimming removed 6 bases at V and 1 base at J, with 18 bases between.

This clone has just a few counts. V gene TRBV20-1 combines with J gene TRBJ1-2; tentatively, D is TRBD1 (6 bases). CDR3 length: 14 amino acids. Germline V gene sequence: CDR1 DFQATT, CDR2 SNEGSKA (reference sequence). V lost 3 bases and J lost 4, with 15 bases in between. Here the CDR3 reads CSASPPQGTYGYTF. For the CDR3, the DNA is TGCAGTGCTAGTCCCCCTCAGGGGACCTATGGCTACACCTTC.

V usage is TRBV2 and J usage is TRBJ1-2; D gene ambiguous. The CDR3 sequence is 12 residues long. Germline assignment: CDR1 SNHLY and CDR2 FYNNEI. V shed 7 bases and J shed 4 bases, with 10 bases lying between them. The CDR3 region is CASTLSIYGYTF. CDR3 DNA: TGTGCCAGCACGCTGAGCATCTATGGCTACACCTTC.

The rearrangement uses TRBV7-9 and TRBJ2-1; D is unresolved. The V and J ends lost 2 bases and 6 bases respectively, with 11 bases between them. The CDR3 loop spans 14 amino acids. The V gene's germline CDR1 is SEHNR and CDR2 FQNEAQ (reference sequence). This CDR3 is CASSLSFSVNEQFF. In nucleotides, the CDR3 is TGTGCCAGCAGCTTATCTTTCTCCGTCAATGAGCAGTTCTTC.

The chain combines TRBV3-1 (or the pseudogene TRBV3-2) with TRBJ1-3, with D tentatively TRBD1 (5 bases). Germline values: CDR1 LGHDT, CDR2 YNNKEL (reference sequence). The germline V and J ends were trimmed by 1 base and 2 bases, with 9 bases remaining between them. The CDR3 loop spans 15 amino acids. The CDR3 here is CASSQVGLTGNTIYF. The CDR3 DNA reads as TGTGCCAGCAGCCAAGTGGGGCTAACTGGAAACACCATATATTTT.

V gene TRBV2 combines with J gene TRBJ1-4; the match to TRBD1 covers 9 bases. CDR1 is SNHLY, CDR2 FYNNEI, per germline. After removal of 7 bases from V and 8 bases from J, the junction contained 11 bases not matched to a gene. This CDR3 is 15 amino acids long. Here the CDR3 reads CASIVGGTGFEKLFF. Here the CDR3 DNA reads TGTGCCAGCATTGTGGGGGGGACAGGGTTCGAAAAACTGTTTTTT.

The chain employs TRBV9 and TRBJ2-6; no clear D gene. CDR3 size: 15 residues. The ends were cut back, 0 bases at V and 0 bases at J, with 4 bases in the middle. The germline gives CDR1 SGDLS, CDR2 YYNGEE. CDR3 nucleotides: TGTGCCAGCAGCGTAGACAGCTCTGGGGCCAACGTCCTGACTTTC. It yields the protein CASSVDSSGANVLTF. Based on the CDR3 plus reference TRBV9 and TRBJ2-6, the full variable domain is DSGVTQTPKHLITATGQRVTLRCSPRSGDLSVYWYQQSLDQGLQFLIQYYNGEERAKGNILERFSAQQFPDLHSELNLSSLELGDSALYFCASSVDSSGANVLTFGAGSRLTVL.

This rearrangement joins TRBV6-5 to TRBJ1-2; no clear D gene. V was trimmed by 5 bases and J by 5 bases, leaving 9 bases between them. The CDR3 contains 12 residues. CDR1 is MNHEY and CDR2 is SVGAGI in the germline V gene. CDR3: CASSPVRYGYTF. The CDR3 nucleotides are TGTGCCAGCAGTCCAGTTCGTTATGGCTACACCTTC.

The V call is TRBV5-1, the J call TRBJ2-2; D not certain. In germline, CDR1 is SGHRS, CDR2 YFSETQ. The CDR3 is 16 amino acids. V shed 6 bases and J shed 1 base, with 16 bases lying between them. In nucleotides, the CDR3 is TGCGCCAGCAACTCGATTGGTCCCGGGAACACCGGGGAGCTGTTTTTT. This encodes CASNSIGPGNTGELFF. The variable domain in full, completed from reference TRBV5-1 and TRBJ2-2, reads KAGVTQTPRYLIKTRGQQVTLSCSPISGHRSVSWYQQTPGQGLQFLFEYFSETQRNKGNFPGRFSGRQFSNSRSEMNVSTLELGDSALYLCASNSIGPGNTGELFFGEGSRLTVL.

The CDR3 sequence: CASSRSGAGANVLTF. CDR3 DNA sequence: TGTGCCAGCAGCCGTAGCGGGGCCGGGGCCAACGTCCTGACTTTC. The rearrangement joins TRBV5-4 to TRBJ2-6, with 8 bases fitting TRBD2. V shed 4 bases, J shed 4 bases, and the junction held 4 bases outside the gene matches. This CDR3 contains 15 residues. Germline V gene sequence: CDR1 SGHNT, CDR2 YYREEE (reference sequence).

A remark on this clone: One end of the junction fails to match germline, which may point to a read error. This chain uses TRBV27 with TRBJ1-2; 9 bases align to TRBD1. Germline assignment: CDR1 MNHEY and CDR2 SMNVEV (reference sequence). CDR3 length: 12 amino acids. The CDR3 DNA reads TGTGCCAGCAGCAGAACACAGGGGGCCCTTTGCTTC. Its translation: CASSRTQGALCF.

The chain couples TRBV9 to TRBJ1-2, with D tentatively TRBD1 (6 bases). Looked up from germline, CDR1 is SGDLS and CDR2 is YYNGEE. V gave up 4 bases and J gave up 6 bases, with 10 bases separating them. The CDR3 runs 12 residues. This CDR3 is CASSTGQNGYTF. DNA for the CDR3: TGTGCCAGCAGCACCGGACAGAATGGCTACACCTTC.

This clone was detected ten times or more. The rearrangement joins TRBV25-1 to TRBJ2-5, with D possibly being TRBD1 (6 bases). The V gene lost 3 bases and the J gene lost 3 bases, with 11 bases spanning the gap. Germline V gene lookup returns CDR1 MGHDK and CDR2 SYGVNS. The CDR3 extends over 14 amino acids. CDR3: CASSDLPGEETQYF. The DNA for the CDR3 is TGTGCCAGCAGTGATCTCCCAGGGGAAGAGACCCAGTACTTC.

This CDR3 reads CASSSGQGISEQYF. CDR3 in DNA: TGTGCCAGCAGCTCGGGACAGGGGATAAGCGAGCAGTACTTC. V usage is TRBV5-5 and J usage is TRBJ2-7; 10 bases are shared with TRBD1. Germline V CDR1 and CDR2: SGHKS, YYEKEE (reference sequence). The V segment lost 3 bases and the J segment 6 bases; nucleotides outside the gene matches: 6. CDR3 length equals 14 residues.

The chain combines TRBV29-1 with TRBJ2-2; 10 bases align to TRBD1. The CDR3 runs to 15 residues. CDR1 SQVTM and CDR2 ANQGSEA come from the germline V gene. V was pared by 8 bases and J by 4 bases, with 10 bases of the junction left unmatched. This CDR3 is CSIEDRGRSTGELFF. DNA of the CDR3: TGCAGCATCGAAGACAGGGGGCGGAGCACCGGGGAGCTGTTTTTT.

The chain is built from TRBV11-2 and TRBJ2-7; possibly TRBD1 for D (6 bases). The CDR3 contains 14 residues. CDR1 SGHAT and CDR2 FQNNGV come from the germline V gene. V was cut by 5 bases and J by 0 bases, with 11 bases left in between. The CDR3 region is CASSPRTASYEQYF. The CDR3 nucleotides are TGTGCCAGCAGCCCACGGACAGCCTCCTACGAGCAGTACTTC. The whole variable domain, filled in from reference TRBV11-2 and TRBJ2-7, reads EAGVAQSPRYKIIEKRQSVAFWCNPISGHATLYWYQQILGQGPKLLIQFQNNGVVDDSQLPKDRFSAERLKGVDSTLKIQPAKLEDSAVYLCASSPRTASYEQYFGPGTRLTVT.

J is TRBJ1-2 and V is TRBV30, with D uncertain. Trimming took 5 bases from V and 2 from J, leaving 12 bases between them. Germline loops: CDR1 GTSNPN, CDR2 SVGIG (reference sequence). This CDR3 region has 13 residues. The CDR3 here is CAWEGGSNYGYTF. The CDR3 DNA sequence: TGTGCCTGGGAGGGAGGTTCGAACTATGGCTACACCTTC.

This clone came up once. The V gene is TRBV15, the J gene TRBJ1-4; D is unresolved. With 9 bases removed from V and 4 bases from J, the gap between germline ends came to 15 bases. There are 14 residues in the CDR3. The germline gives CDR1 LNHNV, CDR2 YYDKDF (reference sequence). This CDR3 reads CATRRAASNEKLFF. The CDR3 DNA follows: TGTGCCACGAGGAGGGCAGCGAGTAATGAAAAACTGTTTTTT.

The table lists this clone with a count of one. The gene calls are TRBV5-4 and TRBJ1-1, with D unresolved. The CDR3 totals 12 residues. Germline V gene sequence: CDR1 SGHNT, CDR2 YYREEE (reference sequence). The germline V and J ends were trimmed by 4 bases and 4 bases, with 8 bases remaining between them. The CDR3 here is CASSPGLTEAFF. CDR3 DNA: TGTGCCAGCAGCCCCGGTCTCACTGAAGCTTTCTTT.

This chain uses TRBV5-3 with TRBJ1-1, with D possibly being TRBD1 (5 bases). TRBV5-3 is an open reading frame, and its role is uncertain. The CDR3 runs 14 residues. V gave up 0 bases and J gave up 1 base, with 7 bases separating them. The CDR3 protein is CARSLGQKNTEAFF. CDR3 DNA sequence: TGTGCCAGAAGCTTGGGACAGAAGAACACTGAAGCTTTCTTT.

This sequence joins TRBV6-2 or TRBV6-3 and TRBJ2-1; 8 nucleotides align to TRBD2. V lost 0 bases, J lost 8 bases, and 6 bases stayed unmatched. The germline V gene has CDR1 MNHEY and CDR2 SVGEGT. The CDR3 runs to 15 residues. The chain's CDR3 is CASSYSRGGLYEQFF. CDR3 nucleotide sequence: TGTGCCAGCAGTTACTCTCGGGGGGGCCTCTATGAGCAGTTCTTC.

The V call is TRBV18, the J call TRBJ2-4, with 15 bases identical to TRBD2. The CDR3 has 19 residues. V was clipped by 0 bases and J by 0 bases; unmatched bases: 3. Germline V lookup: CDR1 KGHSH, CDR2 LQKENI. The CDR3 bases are TGTGCCAGCTCACCACCAGGACTAGCGGGGGGGCTAGCCAAAAACATTCAGTACTTC. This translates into CASSPPGLAGGLAKNIQYF.

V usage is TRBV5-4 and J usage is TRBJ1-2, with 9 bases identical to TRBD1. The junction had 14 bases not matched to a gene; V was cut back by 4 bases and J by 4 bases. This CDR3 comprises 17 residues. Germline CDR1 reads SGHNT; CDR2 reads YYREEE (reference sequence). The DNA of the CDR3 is TGTGCCAGCAGCGGGACAGGGAAATCAATTTCATTCTATGGCTACACCTTC. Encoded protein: CASSGTGKSISFYGYTF.

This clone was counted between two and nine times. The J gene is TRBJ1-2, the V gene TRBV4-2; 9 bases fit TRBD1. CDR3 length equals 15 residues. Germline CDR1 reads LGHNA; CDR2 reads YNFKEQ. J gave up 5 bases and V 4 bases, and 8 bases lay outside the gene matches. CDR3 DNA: TGTGCCAGCAGCCCCCGACAGGGGGAAGGGTATGGCTACACCTTC. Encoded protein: CASSPRQGEGYGYTF.